A selection of T cell receptor beta chains follows, all from one sample in a study of OX40 agonist ivuxolimab in advanced cancers. The assay was immunoSEQ multiplex PCR, and TCRdb's table has in-frame clones only and misses some. The data hold approximately 68,000 clones, with around 80% observed a single time. The sequenced sample was CD4+ or CD8+ T cells sorted from blood, obtained in a trial of the OX40 agonist ivuxolimab. Receptors were obtained from an adult with an advanced solid tumor such as melanoma, head and neck, liver or kidney cancer. CDR3s include the opening cysteine and the closing phenylalanine or tryptophan. The D gene is left open where the match is weak. Clone size appears in some rows only: once, few, many, or a class for an expanded clone.

D	V	J	size	DNA	CDR3
TRBD2	TRBV7-3	TRBJ2-1	.	TGTGCCAGCAGCCCCACCGGGACTACCTTCACAAATGAGCAGTTCTTC	CASSPTGTTFTNEQFF
TRBD2	TRBV5-4	TRBJ2-3	.	TGTGCCAGCAGTCTAGCGGGAGTAGATACGCAGTATTTT	CASSLAGVDTQYF
TRBD1	TRBV7-2	TRBJ2-2	.	TGTGCCAGCAGCCCCAGGGACAGGGGCACCGGGGAGCTGTTTTTT	CASSPRDRGTGELFF
TRBD1	TRBV7-2	TRBJ2-5	.	TGTGCCAGCAGCCCGGACAGGGTGCGAGAGACCCAGTACTTC	CASSPDRVRETQYF
TRBD1	TRBV7-3	TRBJ2-3	once	TGTGCCAGCAGCGCAACAGGGGGCGCCGGAGATACGCAGTATTTT	CASSATGGAGDTQYF
TRBD1	TRBV7-9	TRBJ2-5	few	TGTGCCAGCAGCGACAGGGGTCAAGAGACCCAGTACTTC	CASSDRGQETQYF
.	TRBV29-1	TRBJ2-6	once	TGCAGCGTTGAAGACCGAGGAGGGTCTGGGGCCAACGTCCTGACTTTC	CSVEDRGGSGANVLTF
.	TRBV19	TRBJ1-2	.	TGTGCCAGTAGTATAGTCCTGGGACTTACTAACTATGGCTACACCTTC	CASSIVLGLTNYGYTF
.	TRBV4-1	TRBJ1-5	.	TGCGCCAGCAGCCAAGAACCAGGGAGCAATCAGCCCCAGCATTTT	CASSQEPGSNQPQHF
.	TRBV7-2	TRBJ1-2	.	TGTGCCAGCAGCTTACGTCCGGGACCCCCGGGTCCGGATGGCTACACCTTC	CASSLRPGPPGPDGYTF
TRBD1	TRBV4-1	TRBJ1-2	.	TGCGCCAGCAGCCCAGGACAGGGCAAGAACTATGGCTACACCTTC	CASSPGQGKNYGYTF
TRBD1	TRBV28	TRBJ1-5	.	TGTGCCAGCAGTGGGGACAGGGCAATAATAATTAACAATCAGCCCCAGCATTTT	CASSGDRAIIINNQPQHF
.	TRBV29-1	TRBJ1-2	.	TGCAGCGTTGAGAGGGATGCCCAGTATTGGGGCTACACCTTC	CSVERDAQYWGYTF
TRBD2	TRBV27	TRBJ2-1	.	TGTGCCAGCAGTTTGTCACCAAGCGGGGGATTAACCACTGAGCAGTTCTTC	CASSLSPSGGLTTEQFF
TRBD1	TRBV28	TRBJ1-2	.	TGTGCCAGCAGTCCACCCGGGGACAGGGCCCGGAACTATGGCTACACCTTC	CASSPPGDRARNYGYTF
.	TRBV7-2	TRBJ1-4	.	TGTGCCAGCAGCTTAGCTACGGCAAGCGAAAAACTGTTTTTT	CASSLATASEKLFF
TRBD1	TRBV7-3	TRBJ2-3	.	TGTGCCAGCAGCTTTGGACAGGGGGAAACAGATACGCAGTATTTT	CASSFGQGETDTQYF
.	TRBV6-5	TRBJ1-4	.	TGTGCCAGCAGTTACTCCCATGGGGCGGGAGAAAAACTGTTTTTT	CASSYSHGAGEKLFF
.	TRBV29-1	TRBJ2-7	.	TGCAGCGTTCCCTCGGGACCGAACTCCTACGAGCAGTACTTC	CSVPSGPNSYEQYF
TRBD1	TRBV19	TRBJ2-2	.	TGTGCCAGTAGTACCCGGGACAGGGGAAACACCGGGGAGCTGTTTTTT	CASSTRDRGNTGELFF
TRBD1	TRBV30	TRBJ2-2	.	TGTGCCTGGAGTCGGGACAGCACCGGGGAGCTGTTTTTT	CAWSRDSTGELFF
.	TRBV5-4	TRBJ1-3	.	TGTGCCAGCAGCCAAGGGAAGTGGGGCTCTGGAAACACCATATATTTT	CASSQGKWGSGNTIYF
.	TRBV19	TRBJ2-2	.	TGTGCCAGTACAAGCCCTCAGCCAAACACCGGGGAGCTGTTTTTT	CASTSPQPNTGELFF
TRBD1	TRBV6-1	TRBJ1-3	.	TGTGCCAGCAGTTTGGGACAGGGCCCTGGAAACACCATATATTTT	CASSLGQGPGNTIYF
TRBD1	TRBV6-5	TRBJ1-2	.	TGTGCCAGCAGTGGGACAGGGGGCAGGGATGGCTACACCTTC	CASSGTGGRDGYTF
.	TRBV2	TRBJ2-7	.	TGTGCCAGCAGAGATAGGGACAAGCTGCAGTACTTC	CASRDRDKLQYF
TRBD1	TRBV5-1	TRBJ2-2	.	TGCGCCAGCAGCCCCGGGACAGGGGTAGGCGGGGAGCTGTTTTTT	CASSPGTGVGGELFF
.	TRBV5-1	TRBJ2-3	.	TGCGCCAGCAGCTCTCGGGACTCAAGGGGAGATACGCAGTATTTT	CASSSRDSRGDTQYF
.	TRBV7-9	TRBJ1-5	once	TGTGCCAGCAGCTTAGGCGCAGGGGATAGCAATCAGCCCCAGCATTTT	CASSLGAGDSNQPQHF
.	TRBV30	TRBJ1-2	.	TGTGCCTGGAGTGTACCCCTTAACTATGGCTACACCTTC	CAWSVPLNYGYTF
.	TRBV6-1	TRBJ2-7	.	TGTGCCAGCAGTGAACTAGCGTCTAGTCCTGACGAGCAGTACTTC	CASSELASSPDEQYF
.	TRBV9	TRBJ1-4	.	TGTGCCAGCAGCGTACCGGGGCAAAATGAAAAACTGTTTTTT	CASSVPGQNEKLFF
.	TRBV2	TRBJ2-1	once	TGTGCCAGCAGTGATATAGGAGAGCAGTTCTTC	CASSDIGEQFF
TRBD1	TRBV30	TRBJ2-2	once	TGTGCCTGGAGTCCTTTGGTTGACAGGGATATTATCTCGAACACCGGGGAGCTGTTTTTT	CAWSPLVDRDIISNTGELFF
.	TRBV4-1	TRBJ2-5	few	TGCGCCAGCAGCCAAGATGGGGACTCGCCTCAAGAGACCCAGTACTTC	CASSQDGDSPQETQYF
TRBD1	TRBV7-2	TRBJ1-2	few	TGTGCCAGCAGCTTAGGGGACAGGGGTTACACCTTC	CASSLGDRGYTF
TRBD1	TRBV2	TRBJ1-2	.	TGTGCCAGCAGTCGGGACAGCTTTGCTAACTATGGCTACACCTTC	CASSRDSFANYGYTF
TRBD1	TRBV29-1	TRBJ2-2	.	TGCAGCGTTGACGCCGGACAGGGGGTTAACACCGGGGAGCTGTTTTTT	CSVDAGQGVNTGELFF
.	TRBV7-8	TRBJ2-1	.	TGTGCCAGCAGCTTAGCGTCGCCGTCCTACAATGAGCAGTTCTTC	CASSLASPSYNEQFF
TRBD2	TRBV5-5	TRBJ2-2	.	TGTGCCAGCAGCTTAGGACTAGCGGGGGCCACCGGGGAGCTGTTTTTT	CASSLGLAGATGELFF
TRBD1	TRBV10-3	TRBJ2-3	.	TGTGCCATCACCAGGACAGGGGCCCTCACAGATACGCAGTATTTT	CAITRTGALTDTQYF
.	TRBV19	TRBJ1-1	few	TGTGCCAGTAGGCCCCCGGGGTTGTCGCGAGAAGCTTTCTTT	CASRPPGLSREAFF
.	TRBV29-1	TRBJ2-1	.	TGCAGCGTTGAAGTCCGGGGGAACTACAATGAGCAGTTCTTC	CSVEVRGNYNEQFF
.	TRBV30	TRBJ2-6	.	TGTGCCTGGAGCGTTGGGGGGACGGGGGCCAACGTCCTGACTTTC	CAWSVGGTGANVLTF
.	TRBV21-1	TRBJ2-5	.	TGTGCCAGCAGCCAAAACCGGGGACTAGCGGGAGAGACCCAGTACTTC	CASSQNRGLAGETQYF
.	TRBV5-5	TRBJ1-3	.	TGTGCCAGCAGCTCCTATGGAATCTCTGGAAACACCATATATTTT	CASSSYGISGNTIYF
.	TRBV7-9	TRBJ1-3	.	TGTGCCAGCACCCCCAGCGGGACCTCTGGAAACACCATATATTTT	CASTPSGTSGNTIYF
TRBD2	TRBV7-6	TRBJ2-1	.	TGTGCCAGCAGCTTATGGAGCGGGGCCTACAATGAGCAGTTCTTC	CASSLWSGAYNEQFF
TRBD1	TRBV7-2	TRBJ1-2	.	TGTGCCAGCAGCGGAACGCAGGGGGCGTTGGGCTACACCTTC	CASSGTQGALGYTF
.	TRBV6-6	TRBJ1-6	.	TGTGCCAGCAGCGACAGGAAAAGTCCTTCACCCCTCCACTTT	CASSDRKSPSPLHF
TRBD2	TRBV7-3	TRBJ2-1	.	TGTGCCAGCAGCGTTAGCGGGGCATACAATGAGCAGTTCTTC	CASSVSGAYNEQFF
.	TRBV7-9	TRBJ1-1	.	TGTGCCAGCGGGTCAGGGAAAGTCCCTGAAGCTTTCTTT	CASGSGKVPEAFF
TRBD2	TRBV5-4	TRBJ2-3	few	TGTGCCAGCAGCGCCTGGACTAGCGTGGCAGATACGCAGTATTTT	CASSAWTSVADTQYF
TRBD2	TRBV28	TRBJ2-7	.	TGTGCCAGCAGTTTATGGGAAGCGGGACCCTACGAGCAGTACTTC	CASSLWEAGPYEQYF
TRBD1	TRBV7-2	TRBJ2-4	.	TGTGCCAGCAGCCCTCACACAGGGGGTCGTGGCAAAAACATTCAGTACTTC	CASSPHTGGRGKNIQYF
TRBD1	TRBV7-9	TRBJ1-2	.	TGTGCCAGCAGCGCCTTACAGGGGGCCTCGGTTGGCTACACCTTC	CASSALQGASVGYTF
.	TRBV9	TRBJ2-3	.	TGTGCCAGCAGCGTAGGAGGGCAAACAGGCAGTACGCAGTATTTT	CASSVGGQTGSTQYF